One and the same sample provided the 25 T cell receptor beta chains below, sequenced in a study of yellow fever vaccine responses in identical twins. MiXCR, run by TCRdb on the RT-PCR reads, gives a single entry per CDR3 protein. The sample records approximately 6,900 distinct CDR3 sequences, 84% being singletons. The sequenced sample was T cells from blood (PBMCs), unsorted or a sorted subset (not recorded which), obtained before or after yellow fever vaccination (not recorded which). These receptors were collected from a woman aged 18-29 years who received the yellow fever vaccine.

This clonotype was seen a single time. The chain links TRBV4-3 to TRBJ2-2; D perhaps matches TRBD2 (6 bases). The CDR3 has 15 residues. Trimming removed 0 bases at V and 5 bases at J, with 10 bases between. The germline V gene encodes CDR1 LGHNA and CDR2 YSLEER. The CDR3 sequence is CASSQDRGGTGELFF. In nucleotides, the CDR3 is TGCGCCAGCAGCCAAGATCGGGGAGGAACCGGGGAGCTGTTTTTT.

The chain is built from TRBV5-1 and TRBJ2-1; a weak D match, TRBD1 (5 bases). Germline V gives CDR1 SGHRS, CDR2 YFSETQ. This CDR3 is 16 amino acids long. Trimming removed 0 bases at V and 4 bases at J, with 14 bases between. The CDR3 sequence is CASSLAFWAGYNEQFF. The CDR3 DNA follows: TGCGCCAGCAGCTTGGCCTTCTGGGCAGGGTACAATGAGCAGTTCTTC.

This chain joins TRBV29-1 and TRBJ2-1; 9 positions agree with TRBD1. Trimming took 6 bases from V and 4 from J; bases not matched to a gene: 7. The CDR3 length is 14 residues. The germline V gene has CDR1 SQVTM and CDR2 ANQGSEA. This chain's CDR3 is CSVVGTGMYNEQFF. CDR3 in DNA: TGCAGCGTCGTCGGGACAGGGATGTACAATGAGCAGTTCTTC.

This clonotype was counted a few times. The chain couples TRBV29-1 to TRBJ2-3, with 12 bases that match TRBD2. The CDR3 is 15 amino acids. V lost 6 bases, J lost 3 bases, and 7 bases stayed unmatched. CDR1 and CDR2 (germline): SQVTM, ANQGSEA. CDR3 in amino acids: CSVLGGLAGTDTQYF. CDR3 bases: TGCAGCGTCCTAGGGGGACTAGCGGGTACAGATACGCAGTATTTT.

The rearrangement joins TRBV9 to TRBJ2-7; D may match TRBD1 or TRBD2 (5 bases each). Germline values: CDR1 SGDLS, CDR2 YYNGEE. V lost 1 base and J lost 5, with 19 bases in between. CDR3 size: 16 residues. CDR3 sequence reads: CASSVNLGTAFNEQYF. As DNA, the CDR3 is TGTGCCAGCAGCGTAAACCTCGGGACGGCCTTTAACGAGCAGTACTTC.

For the CDR3, the DNA is TGCAGCGTTGTTCTCCCGAACACTGAAGCTTTCTTT. This translates into CSVVLPNTEAFF. The chain joins TRBV29-1 to TRBJ1-1; D is ambiguous. The CDR3 runs 12 residues. Trimming took off 4 bases at V and 1 base at J, with 7 bases between the two ends. Germline V gives CDR1 SQVTM, CDR2 ANQGSEA.

The chain employs TRBV11-2 and TRBJ2-3; D ambiguous. Germline CDR1 reads SGHAT; CDR2 reads FQNNGV. Trimming removed 0 bases at V and 2 bases at J, with 6 bases between. This CDR3 is built from 14 residues. CDR3: CASSLEPPTDTQYF. The CDR3 coding sequence is TGTGCCAGCAGCTTAGAGCCCCCCACAGATACGCAGTATTTT.

The CDR3 nucleotides read TGCGCCAGCAGTCAATTTAAATGGGGGAAACATTCACCCCTCCACTTT. This translates into CASSQFKWGKHSPLHF. This chain connects TRBV23-1 to TRBJ1-6; D perhaps matches TRBD1 (5 bases). TRBV23-1 is classed as an ORF, of uncertain function. This CDR3 spans 16 amino acids. Trimming stripped 1 base from V and 8 bases from J, with 15 bases between.

About this clonotype: The junction differs from germline at one of its ends, possibly a read error. The rearrangement uses TRBV5-1 and TRBJ2-7; D ambiguous. CDR3 length: 13 residues. Germline CDR1 is SGHRS and CDR2 is YFSETQ. The CDR3: CASSLAPAYEQYF. DNA of the CDR3: TGCGCAAGCAGCTTGGCGCCTGCCTACGAGCAGTACTTC.

The rearrangement joins TRBV5-5 to TRBJ1-1; 7 positions match TRBD1. The CDR3 is 15 residues long. The V gene's germline CDR1 is SGHKS and CDR2 YYEKEE (reference sequence). J was trimmed by 4 bases and V by 4 bases; bases with no gene match: 10. CDR3 nucleotide sequence: TGTGCCAGCAGCAAAGAGACAGGGTACGGCACTGAAGCTTTCTTT. Encoded protein: CASSKETGYGTEAFF.

This chain links TRBV29-1 with TRBJ2-1; a possible D gene is TRBD1 (7 bases). The V and J ends lost 6 bases and 4 bases respectively, with 22 bases between them. The CDR3 sequence is 16 residues long. CDR1 SQVTM and CDR2 ANQGSEA come from the germline V gene. CDR3 coding DNA: TGCAGCGTACCCCCGGAGGGGACAGCAACATACAATGAGCAGTTCTTC. Amino acid sequence: CSVPPEGTATYNEQFF.

The chain couples TRBV7-6 to TRBJ2-3; unclear D gene. Trimming took 1 base from V and 6 from J, leaving 8 bases between them. Germline-derived CDR1 and CDR2 are SGHVS and FNYEAQ. CDR3 length equals 13 residues. CDR3 bases: TGTGCCAGCAGCTTAGTCTTGTCGGATACGCAGTATTTT. It specifies CASSLVLSDTQYF.

The chain joins TRBV19 to TRBJ2-1; D call uncertain. This CDR3 spans 11 amino acids. V lost 6 bases and J lost 5, with 5 bases in between. The V gene's germline CDR1 is LNHDA and CDR2 SQIVND (reference sequence). DNA for the CDR3: TGTGCCAGTAGCGAGAACAATGAGCAGTTCTTC. This encodes CASSENNEQFF.

The rearrangement links TRBV9 to TRBJ1-2, with TRBD1 identical over 7 bases. Germline assignment: CDR1 SGDLS and CDR2 YYNGEE. The V and J ends lost 4 bases and 6 bases, in that order; junction bases with no gene match: 3. This CDR3 comprises 12 residues. The CDR3 sequence is CASSPGQDGYTF. The CDR3 region has the DNA TGTGCCAGCAGCCCCGGACAGGATGGCTACACCTTC.

V gene TRBV30 combines with J gene TRBJ1-1; D is unresolved. V lost 5 bases and J 3 bases, leaving 13 bases between the germline ends. This CDR3 comprises 13 residues. CDR1 is GTSNPN and CDR2 is SVGIG in the germline V gene (reference sequence). The CDR3 DNA reads TGTGCCTGGGCTGACGGCAGCTACACTGAAGCTTTCTTT. This translates into CAWADGSYTEAFF.

The chain recombines TRBV4-1 with TRBJ1-2; TRBD1 might be the D (6 bases). Germline assignment: CDR1 MGHRA and CDR2 YSYEKL. The CDR3 covers 15 residues. V shed 0 bases and J shed 5 bases, with 13 bases lying between them. In DNA, the CDR3 is TGCGCCAGCAGCCAAGATGGAGGGGGGCAATATGGCTACACCTTC. It encodes CASSQDGGGQYGYTF.

DNA of the CDR3: TGTGCCAGTAGGGCCAGCACTGAAGCTTTCTTT. This gives the protein CASRASTEAFF. The J gene is TRBJ1-1, the V gene TRBV19; D not certain. CDR1 and CDR2 (germline): LNHDA, SQIVND (reference sequence). The CDR3 runs to 11 residues. The ends were cut back, 6 bases at V and 4 bases at J, with 6 bases in the middle.

The CDR3 spells CASSLDSNSPLHF. CDR3 coding DNA: TGTGCCAGCAGCTTGGACAGTAATTCACCCCTCCACTTT. J is TRBJ1-6 and V is TRBV5-4; no clear D. The CDR3 has 13 amino acids. Germline assignment: CDR1 SGHNT and CDR2 YYREEE (reference sequence). V dropped 0 bases and J dropped 6 bases, with 4 bases sitting between them.

This clonotype appeared a single time. The rearrangement links TRBV11-3 to TRBJ2-7, with D unclear. V lost 4 bases, J lost 7 bases, and 8 bases lay in between. This CDR3 region has 11 residues. Germline V gene data show CDR1 as SGHNT and CDR2 as YENEEA. CDR3 protein: CASSYDWEQYF. The CDR3 DNA reads as TGTGCCAGCAGCTACGATTGGGAGCAGTACTTC.

V usage is TRBV6-1 and J usage is TRBJ1-1, with D unresolved. Germline-derived CDR1 and CDR2 are MNHNS and SASEGT. This CDR3 has 14 amino acids. Trimming cost V 5 bases and J 3 bases, with 13 bases left between them. CDR3 loop: CASSLPSGYTEAFF. The CDR3 DNA reads TGTGCCAGCAGTCTCCCGTCGGGGTACACTGAAGCTTTCTTT.

The chain carries TRBV11-2 and TRBJ2-3; the D gene could be TRBD1 or TRBD2 (5 bases each). Germline lookup yields CDR1 SGHAT and CDR2 FQNNGV. The V end was cut by 3 bases, the J end by 9 bases, with 16 bases between. CDR3 size: 14 residues. The CDR3 spells CASSLYRGADTQYF. As DNA, the CDR3 is TGTGCCAGCAGCTTGTATAGGGGAGCTGACACGCAGTATTTT.

The V gene is TRBV23-1, the J gene TRBJ1-1; TRBD1 agrees at 8 bases. TRBV23-1 is an ORF; its function is uncertain. V lost 8 bases to trimming and J lost 0 bases; unmatched junction nucleotides: 11. The CDR3 runs to 16 residues. DNA of the CDR3: TGCGCCAGCTCTCGACAGGGGAAACCAATGAACACTGAAGCTTTCTTT. Amino acid sequence: CASSRQGKPMNTEAFF.

Notes on this clonotype: One end of the junction is discordant with germline, which a read error may explain. The chain carries TRBV7-7 and TRBJ2-1, with 10 bases identical to TRBD2. The germline V gene encodes CDR1 SSHAT and CDR2 FNYEAQ (reference sequence). CDR3 length: 16 amino acids. This chain's CDR3 is CASSLSSGSSYNEQFF. The CDR3 bases are TGTGCTAGCAGCTTATCTAGCGGGAGCTCCTACAATGAGCAGTTCTTC.

In this sample, this clonotype turned up a few times. J is TRBJ2-3 and V is TRBV6-2 or TRBV6-3; possible D gene TRBD2, 6 bases. The CDR3 runs to 13 residues. Germline V lookup: CDR1 MNHEY, CDR2 SVGEGT. Trimming pared 4 bases from V and 6 bases from J, leaving 11 bases between. CDR3 amino acids: CASSLEGVDTQYF. The CDR3 DNA sequence: TGTGCCAGCAGTTTGGAGGGTGTGGATACGCAGTATTTT.

This chain connects TRBV7-8 to TRBJ2-1; D remains ambiguous. V gave up 6 bases and J gave up 5 bases, with 11 bases separating them. Germline loops: CDR1 SGHVS, CDR2 FQNEAQ. The CDR3 length is 13 residues. The CDR3 protein is CASSGQFDNEQFF. The CDR3 region has the DNA TGTGCCAGCAGTGGCCAGTTTGACAATGAGCAGTTCTTC.